This record covers a single T cell receptor beta chain. TCRdb re-analyzed the 5' RACE reads; it lists each CDR3 protein once, without DNA. In all, the sample yields around 370,000 distinct CDR3 sequences. The CDR3 is 14 amino acids. Germline CDR1 SGHRS, CDR2 YFSETQ. The data stem from a study of monozygotic twins with inflammatory bowel disease. The sample comprised blood. This receptor was identified in a human donor with ulcerative colitis or Crohn's disease, or a healthy co-twin of an affected twin (not recorded which). The rearrangement joins TRBV5-1 to TRBJ1-3. This CDR3 is CASTENILGNTIYF.